This T cell receptor (beta chain) was found in a study of T cell repertoires in cytomegalovirus infection. With V trimmed by 6 bases and J by 8 bases, 12 bases remained unmatched. Germline loops: CDR1 MNHNS, CDR2 SASEGT. This CDR3 has 16 amino acids. TCRdb re-called the reads with MiXCR, one entry per CDR3 protein. The sample holds approximately 270,000 distinct CDR3 sequences, 20% to 25% seen once. This clonotype came up many times. What it recognizes is unknown. This TCR derives from a human donor in good health (CMV status not recorded). Some clones in this sample may be carry-over from other donors' samples. The chain employs TRBV6-1 and TRBJ2-1, with 11 bases that match TRBD2. The material sequenced was cultured PBMCs, taken from culture after CMV antigen stimulation. CDR3 loop: CASSPTLAGGIDEQFF. CDR3 DNA sequence: TGTGCCAGCAGCCCAACTCTAGCGGGAGGTATCGATGAGCAGTTCTTC.